The rows below give T cell receptor beta chains drawn from one sample of a study of T-cell memory formation after mild COVID-19. TCRdb processed the 5' RACE reads anew with MiXCR; each CDR3 protein has one entry. In the table there are 450,000 to 650,000 distinct CDR3 sequences, over 20% of which are singletons. Sequencing was done on a sample of PBMCs or a T cell subset sorted from them (not recorded which). The source of these receptors is an adult woman who had mild COVID-19 (a few samples of this study predate the infection). Cell type and time point are not known. CDR3s include the opening cysteine and the closing phenylalanine or tryptophan. The D gene is left open where the match is weak. Expanded clones get a size class; other rows say once, few or many, or leave the size out.

TRBJ2-1 . many 12 TRBV30 CAWSVSNHEQFF TGTGCCTGGAGTGTGAGTAACCATGAGCAGTTCTTC
TRBJ2-6 . few 19 TRBV29-1 CSVEDPQGSSFSGANVLTF TGCAGCGTTGAAGATCCCCAGGGAAGTTCGTTTTCTGGGGCCAACGTCCTGACTTTC
TRBJ1-4 . . 14 TRBV7-9 CASSWGVTNEKLFF TGTGCCAGCAGCTGGGGTGTGACTAATGAAAAACTGTTTTTT
TRBJ2-7 . few 12 TRBV29-1 CSVGRGSYEQYF TGCAGCGTTGGTCGAGGGTCCTACGAGCAGTACTTC
TRBJ1-5 TRBD1 many 14 TRBV5-6 CASSLGQSNQPQHF TGTGCCAGCAGCCTGGGACAGAGCAATCAGCCCCAGCATTTT
TRBJ2-1 . . 15 TRBV20-1 CSASILSGPYNEQFF TGCAGTGCTAGTATCTTAAGCGGGCCATACAATGAGCAGTTCTTC
TRBJ2-1 . few 16 TRBV4-3 CASSQEVVFPYNEQFF TGCGCCAGCAGCCAAGAAGTTGTCTTTCCCTACAATGAGCAGTTCTTC
TRBJ1-2 . few 14 TRBV27 CASSPLGENYGYTF TGTGCCAGCAGTCCCCTAGGGGAGAACTATGGCTACACCTTC
TRBJ1-5 TRBD1 . 14 TRBV6-4 CASSETGEHQPQHF TGTGCCAGCAGTGAAACAGGGGAGCATCAGCCCCAGCATTTT
TRBJ1-5 . few 13 TRBV20-1 CSAKLVANQPQHF TGCAGTGCTAAGTTGGTGGCTAATCAGCCCCAGCATTTT